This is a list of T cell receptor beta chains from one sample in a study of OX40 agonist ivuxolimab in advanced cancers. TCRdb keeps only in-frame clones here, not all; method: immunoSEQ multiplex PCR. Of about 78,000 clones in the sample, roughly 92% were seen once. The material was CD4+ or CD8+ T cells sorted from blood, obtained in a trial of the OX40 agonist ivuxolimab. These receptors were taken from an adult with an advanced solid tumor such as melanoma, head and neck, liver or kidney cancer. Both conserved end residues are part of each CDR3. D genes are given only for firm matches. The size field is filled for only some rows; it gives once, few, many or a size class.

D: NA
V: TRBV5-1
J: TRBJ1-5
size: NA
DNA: TGCGCCAGCAGCTTGTTGGGAGGGGAGGGCAATCAGCCCCAGCATTTT
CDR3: CASSLLGGEGNQPQHF

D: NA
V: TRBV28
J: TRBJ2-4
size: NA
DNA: TGTGCCAGCAGTTTAACTAGTGGGGGACTAGCCAAAAACATTCAGTACTTC
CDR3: CASSLTSGGLAKNIQYF

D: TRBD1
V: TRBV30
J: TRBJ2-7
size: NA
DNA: TGTGCCTGGAGCGCTACAGGGGGACGCTCCTACGAGCAGTACTTC
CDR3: CAWSATGGRSYEQYF

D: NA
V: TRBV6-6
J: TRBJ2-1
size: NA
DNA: TGTGCCAGCAGGCGAAGCGGAGCCGTCAGCCACAATGAGCAGTTCTTC
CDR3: CASRRSGAVSHNEQFF

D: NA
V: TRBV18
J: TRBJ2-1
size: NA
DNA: TGTGCCAGCTCACCAAGGAGTCCCCGGCAGGGGAATAATGAGCAGTTCTTC
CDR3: CASSPRSPRQGNNEQFF

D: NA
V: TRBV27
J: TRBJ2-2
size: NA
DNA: TGTGCCAGCAGTAGGCCGAACACCGGGGAGCTGTTTTTT
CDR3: CASSRPNTGELFF

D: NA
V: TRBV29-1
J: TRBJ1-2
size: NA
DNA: TGCAGCGTTGAGGGCACTAACTATGGCTACACCTTC
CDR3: CSVEGTNYGYTF

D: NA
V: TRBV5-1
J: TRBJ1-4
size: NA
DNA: TGCGCCAGCAAAGACCAACGTGGGGGCGAAAAACTGTTTTTT
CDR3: CASKDQRGGEKLFF

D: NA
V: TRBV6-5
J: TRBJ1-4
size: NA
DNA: TGTGCCAGCAGTTACCCACCTAATGAAAAACTGTTTTTT
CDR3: CASSYPPNEKLFF

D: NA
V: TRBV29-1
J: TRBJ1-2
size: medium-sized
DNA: TGCAGCGTTCAGGACGGATTCTATGGCTACACCTTC
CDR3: CSVQDGFYGYTF

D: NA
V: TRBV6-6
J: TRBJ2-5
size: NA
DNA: TGTGCCAGCAGTCCGGGGGGCGAGGAGACCCAGTACTTC
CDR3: CASSPGGEETQYF

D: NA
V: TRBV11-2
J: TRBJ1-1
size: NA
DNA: TGTGCCAGCAGCTTAGAGGGCAAGGGGGACGCTTTCTTT
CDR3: CASSLEGKGDAFF

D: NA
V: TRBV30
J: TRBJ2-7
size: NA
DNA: TGTGCCTGGAGTGTTAAGGCTGTCTACGAGCAGTACTTC
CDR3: CAWSVKAVYEQYF

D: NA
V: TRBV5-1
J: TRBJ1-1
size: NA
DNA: TGCGCCAGCAGCATGGCCAGACGGGACTCTGAAGCTTTCTTT
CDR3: CASSMARRDSEAFF

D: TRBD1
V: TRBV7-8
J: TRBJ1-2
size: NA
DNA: TGTGCCAGCAGCCTACAGAGGACAGGGAGGTATGGCTACACCTTC
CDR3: CASSLQRTGRYGYTF

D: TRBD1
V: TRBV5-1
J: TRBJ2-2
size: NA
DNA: TGCGCCAGCACCAGGACAGGGGTGGGCGGGGAGCTGTTTTTT
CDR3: CASTRTGVGGELFF

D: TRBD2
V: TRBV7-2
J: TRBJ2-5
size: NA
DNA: TGTGCCAGCAGCTTAAGGGGCGCTAGCGGGACCCCGGAGACCCAGTACTTC
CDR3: CASSLRGASGTPETQYF

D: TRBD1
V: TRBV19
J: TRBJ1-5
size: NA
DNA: TGTGCCAGTAGTATCGGGGACAGGGGAGTGATTAGCAATCAGCCCCAGCATTTT
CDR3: CASSIGDRGVISNQPQHF

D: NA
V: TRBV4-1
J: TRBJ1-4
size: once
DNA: TGCGCCAGCAGCCAGCGGTTTACTAATGAAAAACTGTTTTTT
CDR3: CASSQRFTNEKLFF

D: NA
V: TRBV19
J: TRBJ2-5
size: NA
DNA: TGTGCCAGTAGTAGAGAGCGGGCCACGCGGGAGACCCAGTACTTC
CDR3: CASSRERATRETQYF

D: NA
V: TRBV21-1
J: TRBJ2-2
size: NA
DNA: TGTGCCAGCAGCAAAAGGGTAGGGGCTCAGGGGCGCGGTTTTTACGCCGGGGAGCTGTTTTTT
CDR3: CASSKRVGAQGRGFYAGELFF

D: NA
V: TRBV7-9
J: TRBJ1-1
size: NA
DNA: TGTGCCAGCAGCTTGCGCACTGAAGCTTTCTTT
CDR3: CASSLRTEAFF

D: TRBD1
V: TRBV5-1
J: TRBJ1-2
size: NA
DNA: TGCGCCAGCAGCCTCGGGACAGGGCACTATGGCTACACCTTC
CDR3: CASSLGTGHYGYTF

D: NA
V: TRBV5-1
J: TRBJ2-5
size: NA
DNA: TGCGCCAGCAGCTACCCCGAAGAGACCCAGTACTTC
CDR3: CASSYPEETQYF

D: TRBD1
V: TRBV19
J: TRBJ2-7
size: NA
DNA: TGTGCCAGTAGTCGTAGTAGGGCGGGACAGGGACCCTACGAGCAGTACTTC
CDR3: CASSRSRAGQGPYEQYF

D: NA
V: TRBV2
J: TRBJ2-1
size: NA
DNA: TGTGCCAGCAGTGGGGGGGAAGGGGCATTCTCCTACAATGAGCAGTTCTTC
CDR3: CASSGGEGAFSYNEQFF

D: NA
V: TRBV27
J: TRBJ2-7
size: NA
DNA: TGTGCCAGCAGCGCCTGGACGGGATCCTACGAGCAGTACTTC
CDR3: CASSAWTGSYEQYF

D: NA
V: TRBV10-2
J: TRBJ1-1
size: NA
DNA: TGCGCCAGCAGTGGAGGGACTACTGAAGCTTTCTTT
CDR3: CASSGGTTEAFF

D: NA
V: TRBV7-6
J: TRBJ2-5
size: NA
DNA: TGTGCCAGCAGCTTAGAAGCAATCCAAGAGACCCAGTACTTC
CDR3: CASSLEAIQETQYF

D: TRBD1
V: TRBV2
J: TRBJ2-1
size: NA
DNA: TGTGCCAGCAGTCTCGGACAGGGGGGCTACAATGAGCAGTTCTTC
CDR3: CASSLGQGGYNEQFF

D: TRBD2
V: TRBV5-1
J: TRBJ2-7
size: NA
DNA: TGCGCCAGCAGCCCTGGACTAGCGGGAGTTGGCGAGCAGTACTTC
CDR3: CASSPGLAGVGEQYF

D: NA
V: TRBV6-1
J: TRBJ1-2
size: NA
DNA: TGTGCCAGCAGTGACCCTCTATATAGTAGGGATGGCTACACCTTC
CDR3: CASSDPLYSRDGYTF

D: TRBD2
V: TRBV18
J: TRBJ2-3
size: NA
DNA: TGTGCCAGCTCACCCCTCCGGGGGGTGGGAGATACGCAGTATTTT
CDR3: CASSPLRGVGDTQYF

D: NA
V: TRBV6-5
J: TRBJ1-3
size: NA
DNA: TGTGCCAGCAGGGGACAACTAGTGGGAAACACCATATATTTT
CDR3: CASRGQLVGNTIYF

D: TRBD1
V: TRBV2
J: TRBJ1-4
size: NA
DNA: TGTGCCAGCAGGGGGACAGGGGGTCATGAAGAACTGTTTTTT
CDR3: CASRGTGGHEELFF

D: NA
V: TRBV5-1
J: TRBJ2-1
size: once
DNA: TGCGCCAGCAGCTTGGTAGGGATTGACAATGAGCAGTTCTTC
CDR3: CASSLVGIDNEQFF

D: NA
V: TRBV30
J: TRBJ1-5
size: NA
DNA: TGTGCCTGGAGTAGAGATAATCAGCCCCAGCATTTT
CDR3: CAWSRDNQPQHF

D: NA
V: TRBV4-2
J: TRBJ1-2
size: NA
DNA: TGTGCCAGCAGCCAAGCCGGGACGGATAACTATGGCTACACCTTC
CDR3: CASSQAGTDNYGYTF

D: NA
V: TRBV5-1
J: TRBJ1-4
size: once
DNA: TGCGCCAGCAGCTTGGAGGATAGGGAAAAACTGTTTTTT
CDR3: CASSLEDREKLFF

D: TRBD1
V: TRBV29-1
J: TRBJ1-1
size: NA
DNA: TGCAGCGTTGATCTACGACAGGGGGAGGCTTTCTTT
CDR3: CSVDLRQGEAFF

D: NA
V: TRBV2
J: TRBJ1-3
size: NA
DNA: TGTGCCAGCCCAGGGGACACCTCTGGAAACACCATATATTTT
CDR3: CASPGDTSGNTIYF

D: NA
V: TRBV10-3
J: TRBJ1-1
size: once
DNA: TGTGCCATCAGTGCAAGGGAAGGGGGCACTGAAGCTTTCTTT
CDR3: CAISAREGGTEAFF

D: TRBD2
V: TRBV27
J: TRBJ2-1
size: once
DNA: TGTGCCAGCAGTGACTTCCGGGGGGGCTCCTACAATGAGCAGTTCTTC
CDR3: CASSDFRGGSYNEQFF

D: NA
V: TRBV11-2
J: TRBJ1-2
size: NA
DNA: TGTGCCAGCAGCTCGACAGGTGGGGGTGGCTACACCTTC
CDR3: CASSSTGGGGYTF

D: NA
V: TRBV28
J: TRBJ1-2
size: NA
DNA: TGTGCCAGCAGGGAGGTGTCAGGGCTCAGGGGAGGCTACACCTTC
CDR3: CASREVSGLRGGYTF

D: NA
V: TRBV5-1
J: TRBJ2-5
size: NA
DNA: TGCGCCAGCAGCTTGGCCCTTAGGGGGGGAGAGACCCAGTACTTC
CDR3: CASSLALRGGETQYF

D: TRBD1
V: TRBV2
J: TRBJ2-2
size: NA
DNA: TGTGCCAGCAGAGAAGGGGGACAGGGGACCGGGGAGCTGTTTTTT
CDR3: CASREGGQGTGELFF

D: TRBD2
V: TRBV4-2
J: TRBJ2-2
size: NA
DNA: TGTGCCAGCAGCCAAGGGCCTTGGACTAGCGGGAGGGCCAACGGGGAGCTGTTTTTT
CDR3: CASSQGPWTSGRANGELFF

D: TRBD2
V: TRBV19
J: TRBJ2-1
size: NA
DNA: TGTGCCAGTAGTTTTAGCGGGAGTAGGAATGAGCAGTTCTTC
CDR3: CASSFSGSRNEQFF

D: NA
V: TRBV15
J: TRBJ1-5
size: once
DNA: TGTGCCACCAGCAGAGATTCCGCGGTGGCATCCCTAATGCCCCAGCATTTT
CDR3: CATSRDSAVASLMPQHF

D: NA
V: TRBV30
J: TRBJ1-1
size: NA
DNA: TGTGCCTGGGGGGTGAATTTGAACACTGAAGCTTTCTTT
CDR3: CAWGVNLNTEAFF

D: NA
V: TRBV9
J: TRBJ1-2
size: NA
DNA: TGTGCCAGCAGCTTTACTAGGGTTGGGGGTTGGGGCTACACCTTC
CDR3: CASSFTRVGGWGYTF

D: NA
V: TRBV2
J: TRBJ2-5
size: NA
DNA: TGTGCCAGCAGTGAAAGACGGCCCCTAAGGACCCAGTACTTC
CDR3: CASSERRPLRTQYF

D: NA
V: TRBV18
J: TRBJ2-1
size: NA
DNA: TGTGCCAGCTCACCAAGGAGGGCAAGCTCCTACAATGAGCAGTTCTTC
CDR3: CASSPRRASSYNEQFF

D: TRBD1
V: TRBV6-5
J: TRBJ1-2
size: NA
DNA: TGTGCCAGCAGTTCGGGACAGAACTATGGCTACACCTTC
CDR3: CASSSGQNYGYTF

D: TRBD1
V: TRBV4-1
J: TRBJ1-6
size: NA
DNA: TGCGCCAGCAGCCACTTGGACAGGCTTCTTTCACCCCTCCACTTT
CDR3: CASSHLDRLLSPLHF

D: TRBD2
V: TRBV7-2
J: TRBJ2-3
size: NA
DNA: TGTGCCAGCACCCGTCCAGCGGGGGGGCCGGATACGCAGTATTTT
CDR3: CASTRPAGGPDTQYF

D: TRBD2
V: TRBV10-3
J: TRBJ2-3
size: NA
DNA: TGTGCCAGCGGGGGGCGGACGGGAGGGCCGGGAGATACGCAGTATTTT
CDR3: CASGGRTGGPGDTQYF

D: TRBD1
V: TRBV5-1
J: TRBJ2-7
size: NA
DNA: TGCGCCAGCAGCGCTCCCTCCGCGGGACAGGGGATAACCTACGAGCAGTACTTC
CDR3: CASSAPSAGQGITYEQYF

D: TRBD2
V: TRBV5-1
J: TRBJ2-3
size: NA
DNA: TGCGCCAGCAGCTTGTTAGGCGGGAGTACAGATACGCAGTATTTT
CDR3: CASSLLGGSTDTQYF